This passage covers 27 T cell receptor beta chains from one sample sequenced in a study of CD8+CD57+ T cells in acquired aplastic anemia. Genomic DNA acted as the template from which TCR beta VDJ combination and CDR3 sequence profiling were carried out. TCRdb re-called the reads with MiXCR, one entry per CDR3 protein. The sample lists hundreds of thousands of distinct CDR3 sequences, about a third seen once, with under 0.95% in the top ten. In patients chosen for sequencing, flow cytometry had shown CD8+CD57+ cell expansion. The sample consisted of sorted CD4+, CD8+, or CD8+CD57+ T cells (not recorded which) from PBMCs. All receptors come from a human donor with aplastic anemia.

The J gene is TRBJ2-7, the V gene TRBV11-2; perhaps D is TRBD1 or TRBD2 (5 bases each). CDR3 length: 16 amino acids. Trimming took 0 bases from V and 4 from J, leaving 16 bases between them. Germline V gene lookup returns CDR1 SGHAT and CDR2 FQNNGV. CDR3 sequence: CASSLDGDGRRYEQYF. Written as DNA, the CDR3 is TGTGCCAGCAGCTTAGACGGGGACGGGCGGCGATACGAGCAGTACTTC.

The gene calls are TRBV4-3 and TRBJ1-1; 10 bases fit TRBD1. V shed 0 bases, J shed 4 bases, and the junction held 8 bases outside the gene matches. Germline CDR1 reads LGHNA; CDR2 reads YSLEER. This CDR3 has 17 amino acids. As DNA, the CDR3 is TGCGCCAGCAGCCAAGATGAGACAGGGGGCATGAGCACTGAAGCTTTCTTT. This gives the protein CASSQDETGGMSTEAFF.

The rearrangement uses TRBV14 and TRBJ1-2; 8 positions match TRBD1. Looked up from germline, CDR1 is SGHDN and CDR2 is FVKESK. V lost 5 bases and J lost 3; bases outside the gene matches: 11. The CDR3 runs 16 residues. CDR3 sequence: CASSGTGGAHDYGYTF. CDR3 bases: TGTGCCAGCAGCGGAACAGGGGGAGCGCACGACTATGGCTACACCTTC.

This clonotype has ten or more counts. J is TRBJ2-5 and V is TRBV7-2; D is perhaps TRBD2 (5 bases). V was pared by 8 bases and J by 7 bases, with 14 bases between. The CDR3 totals 12 residues. The germline CDR1 and CDR2 sequences are SGHTA and FQGNSA. CDR3 sequence: CASSLSAGTQYF. The CDR3 DNA is TGTGCCAGCTCCCTTAGCGCCGGGACCCAGTACTTC.

This clonotype appeared a few times. The rearrangement links TRBV20-1 to TRBJ1-1, with no clear D. The CDR3 totals 12 residues. Trimming took 5 bases from V and 5 from J, leaving 12 bases between them. In germline, CDR1 is DFQATT, CDR2 SNEGSKA (reference sequence). The CDR3 DNA sequence: TGCAGTGCTCAGGCTCGGTGGACTGAAGCTTTCTTT. It codes for CSAQARWTEAFF.

This clonotype occurred once. The chain carries TRBV19 and TRBJ2-3; D is perhaps TRBD1 (6 bases). Trimming took 5 bases from V and 6 from J, leaving 15 bases between them. CDR1 is LNHDA, CDR2 SQIVND, per germline (reference sequence). The CDR3 has 14 amino acids. The CDR3 nucleotides read TGTGCCAGTAGTCCCCCCGGACAGTATGATACGCAGTATTTT. Translation gives CASSPPGQYDTQYF.

The chain employs TRBV29-1 and TRBJ2-7, with 7 bases identical to TRBD1. Germline V gene data show CDR1 as SQVTM and CDR2 as ANQGSEA. With 8 bases clipped from V and 1 base from J, the junction kept 5 bases outside the gene matches. The length of the CDR3 is 12 residues. For the CDR3, the DNA is TGCAGCTGGCCGGGACAGTCCTACGAGCAGTACTTC. It yields the protein CSWPGQSYEQYF.

This clonotype occurred a few times. This chain uses TRBV7-2 with TRBJ2-4; 12 bases are shared with TRBD1. This CDR3 is 16 amino acids long. V lost 5 bases to trimming and J lost 7 bases; unmatched junction nucleotides: 9. Germline CDR1 reads SGHTA; CDR2 reads FQGNSA. The CDR3 sequence: CASSPLGTGGANIQYF. CDR3 coding DNA: TGTGCCAGCAGCCCACTTGGGACAGGGGGCGCGAACATTCAGTACTTC.

The V call is TRBV20-1, the J call TRBJ2-1; 7 bases line up with TRBD1. The CDR3 consists of 14 residues. V lost 5 bases and J lost 9; bases outside the gene matches: 13. CDR1 is DFQATT, CDR2 SNEGSKA, per germline (reference sequence). In nucleotides, the CDR3 is TGCAGTGCTCCTGTACGAGAAAGGGACAGTGAGCAGTTCTTC. This sequence encodes CSAPVRERDSEQFF.

This clonotype was found a few times. This chain links TRBV18 with TRBJ2-7, with D perhaps assigned TRBD1 or TRBD2 (6 bases each). The CDR3 length is 14 residues. V lost 2 bases and J 5 bases, leaving 13 bases between the germline ends. Germline V lookup: CDR1 KGHSH, CDR2 LQKENI. CDR3 sequence: CASSPGTGGHEQYF. The CDR3 region has the DNA TGTGCCAGCTCACCAGGGACTGGGGGGCACGAGCAGTACTTC.

This clonotype showed up many times. The rearrangement uses TRBV19 and TRBJ2-4; TRBD2 agrees at 10 bases. The CDR3 is made up of 14 amino acids. The junction had 6 bases not matched to a gene; V was cut back by 5 bases and J by 8 bases. Germline V gene data show CDR1 as LNHDA and CDR2 as SQIVND (reference sequence). CDR3 loop: CASSGSGGAYIQYF. DNA for the CDR3: TGTGCCAGTAGTGGAAGCGGGGGGGCTTACATTCAGTACTTC.

This clonotype was observed at least ten times. V usage is TRBV19 and J usage is TRBJ2-5, with TRBD2 identical over 11 bases. This CDR3 comprises 15 residues. In germline, CDR1 is LNHDA, CDR2 SQIVND (reference sequence). Germline trimming cut 2 bases from V and 2 bases from J; bases unmatched to any gene: 1. CDR3: CASSIRLAGQETQYF. The CDR3 DNA is TGTGCCAGTAGTATACGACTAGCGGGGCAAGAGACCCAGTACTTC.

The gene calls are TRBV10-2 and TRBJ1-6; D gene unclear. Deletions cut 2 bases from V and 7 bases from J, with 15 bases between. Germline lookup yields CDR1 WSHSY and CDR2 SAAADI. CDR3 length: 16 amino acids. The CDR3 sequence is CASSERGNSLNSPLHF. CDR3 DNA sequence: TGCGCCAGCAGTGAGAGAGGCAACTCCCTCAATTCACCCCTCCACTTT.

This clonotype turned up a few times. Lacking the conserved final phenylalanine or tryptophan, this CDR3 likely reflects a read error. The chain recombines TRBV19 with TRBJ1-2; D is undetermined. The CDR3 has 14 amino acids. Germline V CDR1 and CDR2: LNHDA, SQIVND (reference sequence). Between the trimmed V and J ends, which lost 1 base and 3 bases, there was a span of 9 bases. For the CDR3, the DNA is TGTGCCAGTAGTATAGGGCCAGATGACTATGGCTACACCTCC. Protein product: CASSIGPDDYGYTS.

V gene TRBV2 combines with J gene TRBJ2-1; 10 bases match TRBD2. V shed 6 bases, J shed 6 bases, and the junction held 8 bases outside the gene matches. Germline V gives CDR1 SNHLY, CDR2 FYNNEI. This CDR3 region has 15 residues. CDR3: CASSAERTSGNEQFF. CDR3 in DNA: TGTGCCAGCAGCGCTGAAAGGACTAGCGGCAATGAGCAGTTCTTC. Full variable domain (outside the CDR3, taken from reference TRBV2 and TRBJ2-1): EPEVTQTPSHQVTQMGQEVILRCVPISNHLYFYWYRQILGQKVEFLVSFYNNEISEKSEIFDDQFSVERPDGSNFTLKIRSTKLEDSAMYFCASSAERTSGNEQFFGPGTRLTVL.

V usage is TRBV20-1 and J usage is TRBJ2-7; 9 positions agree with TRBD2. CDR1 DFQATT and CDR2 SNEGSKA come from the germline V gene (reference sequence). The CDR3 consists of 16 residues. The V segment lost 5 bases and the J segment 4 bases; nucleotides outside the gene matches: 15. CDR3: CSAPNEAGGWKYEQYF. Written as DNA, the CDR3 is TGCAGTGCTCCCAACGAGGCGGGGGGGTGGAAATACGAGCAGTACTTC.

J is TRBJ1-6 and V is TRBV2; D not certain. Looked up from germline, CDR1 is SNHLY and CDR2 is FYNNEI. The CDR3 covers 16 residues. V shed 5 bases and J shed 4 bases, with 15 bases lying between them. The CDR3 region has the DNA TGTGCCAGCAGTCCCGCCGACTGGGAATATAATTCACCCCTCCACTTT. As protein: CASSPADWEYNSPLHF.

The chain combines TRBV25-1 with TRBJ2-7, with 11 bases aligning to TRBD2. Germline CDR1 and CDR2: MGHDK and SYGVNS. The V and J ends lost 4 bases and 3 bases, in that order; junction bases with no gene match: 5. The CDR3 runs to 15 residues. CDR3: CASSAGTSGIYEQYF. DNA for the CDR3: TGTGCCAGCAGTGCCGGGACTAGCGGTATCTACGAGCAGTACTTC.

A few counts support this clonotype. The chain has TRBV5-5 and TRBJ2-2; D is unclear. Germline V gene data show CDR1 as SGHKS and CDR2 as YYEKEE (reference sequence). Between the trimmed V and J ends, which lost 6 bases and 5 bases, there was a span of 8 bases. This CDR3 comprises 12 residues. The CDR3 sequence: CASIQSTGELFF. For the CDR3, the DNA is TGTGCCAGCATCCAATCGACCGGGGAGCTGTTTTTT. The full variable domain, with the rest looked up from reference TRBV5-5 and TRBJ2-2, is DAGVTQSPTHLIKTRGQQVTLRCSPISGHKSVSWYQQVLGQGPQFIFQYYEKEERGRGNFPDRFSARQFPNYSSELNVNALLLGDSALYLCASIQSTGELFFGEGSRLTVL.

This clonotype was counted ten times or more. This chain uses TRBV9 with TRBJ2-6; 7 positions agree with TRBD1. Germline-derived CDR1 and CDR2 are SGDLS and YYNGEE. There are 17 residues in the CDR3. The junction had 5 bases not matched to a gene; V was cut back by 0 bases and J by 2 bases. The CDR3 reads CASSVAVGGAGANVLTF. As DNA, the CDR3 is TGTGCCAGCAGCGTAGCGGTAGGGGGCGCTGGGGCCAACGTCCTGACTTTC.

The chain uses TRBV3-1 and TRBJ1-1, with TRBD1 as a possible D gene (5 bases). The CDR3 has 15 residues. Germline CDR1 reads LGHDT; CDR2 reads YNNKEL (reference sequence). Trimming stripped 3 bases from V and 4 bases from J, with 15 bases between. DNA for the CDR3: TGTGCCAGCAGCCAGACCCAGGGTTTTGGCACTGAAGCTTTCTTT. Translation gives CASSQTQGFGTEAFF.

This clonotype was recorded a few times. The chain carries TRBV7-3 and TRBJ2-7; D is ambiguous. CDR1 is SGHTA, CDR2 FQGTGA, per germline. This CDR3 region has 17 residues. V was pared by 6 bases and J by 3 bases, with 24 bases between. The CDR3 here is CASSSERRTRRYYEQYF. The CDR3, as DNA: TGTGCCAGCAGTTCTGAGAGAAGGACCCGGCGATACTACGAGCAGTACTTC.

The chain couples TRBV11-1 to TRBJ1-1; 7 positions match TRBD1. This CDR3 has 16 residues. The V segment lost 4 bases and the J segment 6 bases; nucleotides outside the gene matches: 14. Germline V gene sequence: CDR1 SGHAT, CDR2 FQDESV (reference sequence). The CDR3 region is CASSYSRQGLDAEAFF. The CDR3 DNA sequence: TGTGCCAGCAGCTACAGTCGACAGGGCCTGGACGCTGAAGCTTTCTTT.

This clonotype came up many times. The genes are TRBV25-1 and TRBJ2-1; TRBD1 matches 8 bases. J lost 2 bases, V lost 7 bases, and 10 bases had no gene match. CDR3 length: 16 amino acids. Per the germline V gene, CDR1 is MGHDK and CDR2 is SYGVNS. The CDR3 nucleotides read TGTGCCAGCACTCGAAATGAGGACAGGGCCTACAATGAGCAGTTCTTC. As protein: CASTRNEDRAYNEQFF. Supplemented by reference TRBV25-1 and TRBJ2-1, the full variable domain reads EADIYQTPRYLVIGTGKKITLECSQTMGHDKMYWYQQDPGMELHLIHYSYGVNSTEKGDLSSESTVSRIRTEHFPLTLESARPSHTSQYLCASTRNEDRAYNEQFFGPGTRLTVL.

This clonotype was observed at least ten times. The chain employs TRBV2 and TRBJ2-1; 10 bases line up with TRBD1. CDR3 length: 14 amino acids. CDR1 is SNHLY and CDR2 is FYNNEI in the germline V gene. The ends lost 7 bases at V and 7 bases at J; junction bases unmatched: 7. The CDR3 DNA reads TGTGCCAGCATCTTGGGACAGGGGAAGAATGAGCAGTTCTTC. It specifies CASILGQGKNEQFF.

This chain links TRBV11-2 with TRBJ2-3; 7 nucleotides agree with TRBD1. The CDR3 has 15 amino acids. Germline CDR1 is SGHAT and CDR2 is FQNNGV. The J segment lost 2 bases and the V segment lost 0 bases, leaving 2 bases of the junction unmatched. CDR3 nucleotides: TGTGCCAGCAGCTTAGAGGGACAGTTCACAGATACGCAGTATTTT. As protein: CASSLEGQFTDTQYF.

The CDR3 spells CASSLGPVTYNEQFF. The CDR3 DNA follows: TGTGCCAGCAGCCTTGGACCGGTAACCTACAATGAGCAGTTCTTC. The V and J genes are TRBV11-2 and TRBJ2-1, with D unclear. This CDR3 comprises 15 residues. The germline gives CDR1 SGHAT, CDR2 FQNNGV. V was cut by 5 bases and J by 2 bases, with 13 bases left in between.